This T cell receptor (beta chain) was profiled in a study of monozygotic twins with inflammatory bowel disease. Broader study findings: With inverse Simpson as the measure, TCRbeta diversity was lower in IBD patients than in healthy co-twins.

This CDR3 spans 16 amino acids. From germline, CDR1 is MNHEY and CDR2 SMNVEV (reference sequence). TCRdb reprocessed the 5' RACE reads and keeps a single row for each CDR3 protein, giving no DNA. This table lists over 100,000 distinct CDR3 sequences. As to this clonotype: Its antigen is still unknown.

The receptor's source is a human donor with ulcerative colitis or Crohn's disease, or a healthy co-twin of an affected twin (not recorded which). Sample: blood. This sequence joins TRBV27 and TRBJ1-2; the D call from TCRdb, TRBD1, cannot be confirmed without DNA. CDR3 protein: CASSFGTGGQGYGYTF.